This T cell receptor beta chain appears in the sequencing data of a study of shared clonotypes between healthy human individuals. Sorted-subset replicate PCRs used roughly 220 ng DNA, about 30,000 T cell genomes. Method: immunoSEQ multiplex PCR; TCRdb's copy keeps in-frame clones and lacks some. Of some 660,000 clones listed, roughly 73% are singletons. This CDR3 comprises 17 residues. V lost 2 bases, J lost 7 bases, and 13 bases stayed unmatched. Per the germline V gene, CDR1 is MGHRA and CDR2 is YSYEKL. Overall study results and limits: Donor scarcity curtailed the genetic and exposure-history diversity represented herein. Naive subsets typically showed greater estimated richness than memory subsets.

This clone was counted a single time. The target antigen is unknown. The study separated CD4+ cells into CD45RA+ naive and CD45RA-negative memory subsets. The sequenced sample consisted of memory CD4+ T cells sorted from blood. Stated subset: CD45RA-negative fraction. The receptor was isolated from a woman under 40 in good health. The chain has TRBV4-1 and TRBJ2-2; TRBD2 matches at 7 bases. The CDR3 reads CASSQSEREAWGGELFF. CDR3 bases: TGCGCCAGCAGCCAAAGCGAACGGGAGGCTTGGGGCGGGGAGCTGTTTTTT.